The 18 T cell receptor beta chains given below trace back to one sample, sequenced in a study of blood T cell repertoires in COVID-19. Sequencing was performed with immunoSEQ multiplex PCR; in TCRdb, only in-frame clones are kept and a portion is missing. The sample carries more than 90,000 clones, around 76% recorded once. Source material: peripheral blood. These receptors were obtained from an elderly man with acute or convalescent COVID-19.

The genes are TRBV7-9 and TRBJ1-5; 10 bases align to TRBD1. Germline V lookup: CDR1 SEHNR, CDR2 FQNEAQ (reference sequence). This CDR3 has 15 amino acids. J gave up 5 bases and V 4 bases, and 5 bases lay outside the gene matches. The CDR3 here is CASSWDRGTYQPQHF. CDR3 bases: TGTGCCAGCAGCTGGGACAGGGGCACTTATCAGCCCCAGCATTTT.

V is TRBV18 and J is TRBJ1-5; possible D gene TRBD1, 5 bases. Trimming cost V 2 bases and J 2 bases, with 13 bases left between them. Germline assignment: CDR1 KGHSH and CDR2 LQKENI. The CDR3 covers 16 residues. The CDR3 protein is CASSPKSGGGNQPQHF. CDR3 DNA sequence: TGTGCCAGCTCACCAAAATCGGGGGGAGGCAATCAGCCCCAGCATTTT.

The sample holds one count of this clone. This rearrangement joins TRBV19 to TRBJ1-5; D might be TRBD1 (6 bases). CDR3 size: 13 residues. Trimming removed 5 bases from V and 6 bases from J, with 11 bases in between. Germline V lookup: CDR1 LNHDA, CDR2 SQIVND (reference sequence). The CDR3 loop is CASSEGVTQPQHF. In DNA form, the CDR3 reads TGTGCCAGTAGTGAGGGGGTAACTCAGCCCCAGCATTTT. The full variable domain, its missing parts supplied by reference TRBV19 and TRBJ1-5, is DGGITQSPKYLFRKEGQNVTLSCEQNLNHDAMYWYRQDPGQGLRLIYYSQIVNDFQKGDIAEGYSVSREKKESFPLTVTSAQKNPTAFYLCASSEGVTQPQHFGDGTRLSIL.

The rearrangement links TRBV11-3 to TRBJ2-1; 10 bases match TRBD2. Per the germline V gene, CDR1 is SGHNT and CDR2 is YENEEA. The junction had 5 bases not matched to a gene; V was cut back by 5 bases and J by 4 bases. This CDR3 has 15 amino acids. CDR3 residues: CASSLAGEGYNEQFF. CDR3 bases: TGTGCCAGCAGCCTAGCGGGAGAGGGATACAATGAGCAGTTCTTC.

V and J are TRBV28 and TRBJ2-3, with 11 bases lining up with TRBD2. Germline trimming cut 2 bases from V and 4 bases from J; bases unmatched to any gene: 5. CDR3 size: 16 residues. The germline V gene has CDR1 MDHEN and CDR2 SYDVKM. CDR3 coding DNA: TGTGCCAGCAGTTTAGCCGGGACTAGCGGTGCAGATACGCAGTATTTT. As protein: CASSLAGTSGADTQYF.

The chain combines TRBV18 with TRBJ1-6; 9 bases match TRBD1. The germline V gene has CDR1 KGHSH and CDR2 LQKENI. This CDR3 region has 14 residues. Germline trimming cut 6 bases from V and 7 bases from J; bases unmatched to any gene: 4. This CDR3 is CASSKDRGNSPLHF. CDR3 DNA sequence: TGTGCCAGCTCGAAAGACAGGGGGAATTCACCCCTCCACTTT.

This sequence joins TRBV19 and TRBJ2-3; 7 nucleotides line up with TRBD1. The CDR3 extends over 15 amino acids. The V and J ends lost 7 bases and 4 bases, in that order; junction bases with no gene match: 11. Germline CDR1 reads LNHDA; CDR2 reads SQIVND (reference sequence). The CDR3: CASKGVDRVADTQYF. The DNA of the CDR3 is TGTGCCAGTAAGGGGGTCGACAGGGTAGCAGATACGCAGTATTTT.

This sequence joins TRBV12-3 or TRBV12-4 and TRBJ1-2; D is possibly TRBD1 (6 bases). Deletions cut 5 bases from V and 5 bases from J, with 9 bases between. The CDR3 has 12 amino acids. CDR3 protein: CASSERGYGYTF. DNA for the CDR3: TGTGCCAGCAGTGAAAGGGGGTATGGCTACACCTTC.

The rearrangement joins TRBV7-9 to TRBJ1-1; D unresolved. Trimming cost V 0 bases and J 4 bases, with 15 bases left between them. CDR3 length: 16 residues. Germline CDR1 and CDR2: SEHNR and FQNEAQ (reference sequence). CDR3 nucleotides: TGTGCCAGCAGCTTAGCGCTCCAGACCCCAGGCACTGAAGCTTTCTTT. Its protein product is CASSLALQTPGTEAFF.

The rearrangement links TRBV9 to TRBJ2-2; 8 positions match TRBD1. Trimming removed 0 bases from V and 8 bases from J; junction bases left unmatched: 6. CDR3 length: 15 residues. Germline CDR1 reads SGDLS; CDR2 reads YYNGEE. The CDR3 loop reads CASSVAQGATGELFF. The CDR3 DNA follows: TGTGCCAGCAGCGTAGCCCAGGGGGCAACGGGGGAGCTGTTTTTT.

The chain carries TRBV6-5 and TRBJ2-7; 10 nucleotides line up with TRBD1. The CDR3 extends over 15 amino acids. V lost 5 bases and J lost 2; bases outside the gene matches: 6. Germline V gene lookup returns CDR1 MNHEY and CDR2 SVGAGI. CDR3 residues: CASSRQGASTYEQYF. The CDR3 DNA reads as TGTGCCAGCAGTAGACAGGGGGCGTCGACCTACGAGCAGTACTTC.

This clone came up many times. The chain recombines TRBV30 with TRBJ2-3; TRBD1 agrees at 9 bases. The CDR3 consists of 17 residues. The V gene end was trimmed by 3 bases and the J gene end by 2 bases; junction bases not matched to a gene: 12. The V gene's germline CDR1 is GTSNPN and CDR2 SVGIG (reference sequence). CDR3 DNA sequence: TGTGCCTGGAGCCCCGGGACAGGGAAGCGGGTCACAGATACGCAGTATTTT. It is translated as CAWSPGTGKRVTDTQYF.

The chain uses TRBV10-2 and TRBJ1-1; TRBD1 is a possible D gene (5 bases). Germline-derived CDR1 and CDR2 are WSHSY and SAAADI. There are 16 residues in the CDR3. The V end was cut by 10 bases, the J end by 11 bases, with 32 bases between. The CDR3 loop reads CATAGDSQSGILAAFF. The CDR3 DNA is TGCGCCACCGCCGGGGACTCCCAAAGTGGTATTCTGGCTGCTTTCTTT.

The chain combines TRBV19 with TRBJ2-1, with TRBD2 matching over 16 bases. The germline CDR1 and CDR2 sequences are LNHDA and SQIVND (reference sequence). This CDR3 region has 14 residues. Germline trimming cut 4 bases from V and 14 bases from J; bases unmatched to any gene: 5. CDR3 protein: CASSTGTSGRAKFF. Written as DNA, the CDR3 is TGTGCCAGTAGTACCGGGACTAGCGGGAGGGCCAAGTTCTTC.

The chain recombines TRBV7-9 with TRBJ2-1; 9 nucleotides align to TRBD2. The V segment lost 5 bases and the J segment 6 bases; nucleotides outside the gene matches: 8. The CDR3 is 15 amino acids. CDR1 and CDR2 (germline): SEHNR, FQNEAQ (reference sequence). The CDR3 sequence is CASSPSGGTINEQFF. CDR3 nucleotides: TGTGCCAGCAGCCCAAGCGGGGGGACAATCAATGAGCAGTTCTTC.

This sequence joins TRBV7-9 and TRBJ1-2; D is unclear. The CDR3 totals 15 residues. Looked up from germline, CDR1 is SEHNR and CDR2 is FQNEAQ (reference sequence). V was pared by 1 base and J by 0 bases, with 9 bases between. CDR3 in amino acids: CASSLVIGANYGYTF. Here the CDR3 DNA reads TGTGCCAGCAGCTTAGTTATCGGAGCTAACTATGGCTACACCTTC.

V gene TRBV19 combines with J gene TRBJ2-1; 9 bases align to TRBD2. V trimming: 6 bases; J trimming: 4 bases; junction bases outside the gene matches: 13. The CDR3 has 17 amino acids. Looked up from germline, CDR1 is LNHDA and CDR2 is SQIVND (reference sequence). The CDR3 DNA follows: TGTGCCAGTAGCCGGGGGACTAGCCCTCAGGGGTACAATGAGCAGTTCTTC. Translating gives CASSRGTSPQGYNEQFF.

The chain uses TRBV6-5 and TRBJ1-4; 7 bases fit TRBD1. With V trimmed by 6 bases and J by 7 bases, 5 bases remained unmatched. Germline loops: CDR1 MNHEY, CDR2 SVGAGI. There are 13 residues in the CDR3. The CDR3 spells CASRNRGFEKLFF. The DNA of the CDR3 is TGTGCCAGCAGAAACAGGGGATTTGAAAAACTGTTTTTT.